Detailed here is one T cell receptor (beta chain). Deep-level running was used for the assay. It was across several immunoSEQ plates that each subset's genomic DNA was evenly split. Produced via immunoSEQ multiplex PCR; TCRdb's table is partial and in-frame only. The data hold roughly 570,000 clones, with nearly 98% observed a single time. CD8 cells classed as naive were CD45RO-negative and positively selected for CCR7, excluding terminally differentiated effector memory CD45RA+ cells. The study drew its donors from healthy HIV-negative adults without recent acute infections or vaccinations. The V gene lost 1 base and the J gene lost 5 bases, with 15 bases spanning the gap. The germline V gene encodes CDR1 SGDLS and CDR2 YYNGEE. This CDR3 is built from 16 residues. The sample belongs to a study of shared clonotypes between healthy human individuals. Across the whole study: Per donor, CD8 memory used one plate, CD8 naive used two, CD4 memory used three and CD4 naive used three.

The clonotype was recovered from a man aged 25 to 45 in good health. V usage is TRBV9 and J usage is TRBJ2-2; possibly TRBD2 for D (6 bases). Material: naive CD8+ T cells sorted from blood. The CDR3 sequence: CASSVPEGRWTGELFF. Here the CDR3 DNA reads TGTGCCAGCAGCGTACCGGAGGGCCGGTGGACCGGGGAGCTGTTTTTT. The variable domain in full, with the rest retrieved from reference TRBV9 and TRBJ2-2, is DSGVTQTPKHLITATGQRVTLRCSPRSGDLSVYWYQQSLDQGLQFLIQYYNGEERAKGNILERFSAQQFPDLHSELNLSSLELGDSALYFCASSVPEGRWTGELFFGEGSRLTVL.